Included here is one TCR beta chain sequence, with context. The sample comes from a study of CD8 T cells in Susac syndrome. Reverse transcription of roughly 0.5 to 1 ug RNA was performed with random hexamers. The CDR3 of TCR beta was amplified by immunoSEQ multiplex PCR across 54 Vbeta and 13 Jbeta. TCRdb ran MiXCR on the immunoSEQ multiplex PCR reads and lists one entry per CDR3 protein. Among under 150,000 distinct CDR3 sequences listed, about 94% were seen once. Germline V lookup: CDR1 SGHRS, CDR2 YFSETQ. This CDR3 contains 13 residues. Trimming removed 0 bases from V and 6 bases from J, with 7 bases in between.

Sequenced input: CD4+ T cells from PBMCs. The sequence was collected from a human donor with multiple sclerosis. The genes are TRBV5-1 and TRBJ1-3; D is perhaps TRBD1 (5 bases). The CDR3 coding sequence is TGCGCCAGCAGCTTGGACAGGCCAAACACCATATATTTT. This codes for CASSLDRPNTIYF.